The 19 T cell receptor beta chains given below trace back to one sample, sequenced in a study of CD8+ T cells in alopecia areata. The authors extracted RNA and reverse transcribed it into cDNA as the sequencing template. Data came from immunoSEQ multiplex PCR; TCRdb stores just in-frame clones and leaves some out. The sample contains about 130,000 clones, under 60% of which appear only once. Specimen: CD4+ T cells sorted from blood, collected at week 0. The source is a human donor with alopecia areata.

This chain links TRBV2 with TRBJ1-2; D gene uncertain. Per the germline V gene, CDR1 is SNHLY and CDR2 is FYNNEI. The CDR3 is 12 residues long. V was shortened by 3 bases and J by 8 bases, with 10 bases between the two germline ends. This CDR3 reads CASSDHGLGYTF. The CDR3 DNA is TGTGCCAGCAGTGATCACGGGTTAGGCTACACCTTC.

The rearrangement links TRBV5-1 to TRBJ2-1, with 16 bases lining up with TRBD2. V lost 1 base, J lost 5 bases, and 12 bases stayed unmatched. This CDR3 is 20 amino acids long. CDR1 is SGHRS and CDR2 is YFSETQ in the germline V gene. CDR3 sequence reads: CASSLKREGLAGGIDNEQFF. The CDR3 DNA sequence: TGCGCCAGCAGCTTGAAACGCGAGGGACTAGCGGGGGGGATCGACAATGAGCAGTTCTTC.

The rearrangement links TRBV4-2 to TRBJ1-2; weak D call: TRBD1 (5 bases). Germline loops: CDR1 LGHNA, CDR2 YNFKEQ. CDR3 length: 14 amino acids. V shed 0 bases and J shed 8 bases, with 13 bases lying between them. CDR3 loop: CASSQDRGPQGYTF. The CDR3 DNA reads TGTGCCAGCAGCCAAGATAGGGGCCCCCAGGGCTACACCTTC.

The table lists this clone with many counts. The rearrangement links TRBV15 to TRBJ2-5; D is ambiguous. The CDR3 has 15 amino acids. V lost 0 bases to trimming and J lost 0 bases, with 8 bases between them. The germline CDR1 and CDR2 sequences are LNHNV and YYDKDF (reference sequence). The CDR3 region has the DNA TGTGCCACCAGCAGAGATATACAGAACCAAGAGACCCAGTACTTC. This translates into CATSRDIQNQETQYF. Supplemented by reference TRBV15 and TRBJ2-5, the full variable domain reads DAMVIQNPRYQVTQFGKPVTLSCSQTLNHNVMYWYQQKSSQAPKLLFHYYDKDFNNEADTPDNFQSRRPNTSFCFLDIRSPGLGDTAMYLCATSRDIQNQETQYFGPGTRLLVL.

The chain couples TRBV28 to TRBJ1-1; no firm D call. Germline lookup yields CDR1 MDHEN and CDR2 SYDVKM. The CDR3 sequence is 14 residues long. The V end lost 3 bases, the J end lost 3 bases, and 11 bases lay between the germline ends. The CDR3, as DNA: TGTGCCAGCAGTTTTCCCTCTCAAGACACTGAAGCTTTCTTT. Translating gives CASSFPSQDTEAFF.

The gene calls are TRBV15 and TRBJ2-7, with 7 bases fitting TRBD1. Germline loops: CDR1 LNHNV, CDR2 YYDKDF (reference sequence). This CDR3 has 14 amino acids. The V gene end was trimmed by 1 base and the J gene end by 6 bases; junction bases not matched to a gene: 6. The CDR3 loop is CATSRVATGREQYF. The CDR3 DNA sequence: TGTGCCACCAGCAGAGTAGCGACAGGGCGCGAGCAGTACTTC. The full variable domain, its missing parts supplied by reference TRBV15 and TRBJ2-7, is DAMVIQNPRYQVTQFGKPVTLSCSQTLNHNVMYWYQQKSSQAPKLLFHYYDKDFNNEADTPDNFQSRRPNTSFCFLDIRSPGLGDTAMYLCATSRVATGREQYFGPGTRLTVT.

This rearrangement joins TRBV5-5 to TRBJ2-4; 9 bases fit TRBD1. J was trimmed by 8 bases and V by 5 bases; bases with no gene match: 5. The CDR3 has 13 residues. CDR1 and CDR2 from the germline V gene are SGHKS and YYEKEE (reference sequence). The CDR3 bases are TGTGCCAGCAGGGGGACAGGGATCGACATTCAGTACTTC. Translated, it gives CASRGTGIDIQYF. Looking up the rest from reference TRBV5-5 and TRBJ2-4 gives the full variable domain: DAGVTQSPTHLIKTRGQQVTLRCSPISGHKSVSWYQQVLGQGPQFIFQYYEKEERGRGNFPDRFSARQFPNYSSELNVNALLLGDSALYLCASRGTGIDIQYFGAGTRLSVL.

This clone appeared a few times. The chain links TRBV6-1 to TRBJ1-5, with TRBD1 as a possible D gene (6 bases). The CDR3 length is 13 residues. Germline lookup yields CDR1 MNHNS and CDR2 SASEGT. V lost 10 bases and J 0 bases, leaving 10 bases between the germline ends. The CDR3 reads CATTGFSNQPQHF. The CDR3 DNA reads TGTGCCACCACAGGGTTTAGCAATCAGCCCCAGCATTTT.

The CDR3 region is CASSLMGTDGTQYF. The DNA of the CDR3 is TGTGCCAGCAGTTTAATGGGCACGGACGGGACCCAGTACTTC. The rearrangement links TRBV27 to TRBJ2-5, with no clear D. The CDR3 is made up of 14 amino acids. The ends were cut back, 2 bases at V and 7 bases at J, with 14 bases in the middle. CDR1 is MNHEY and CDR2 is SMNVEV in the germline V gene (reference sequence).

J is TRBJ1-6 and V is TRBV11-1, with 9 bases lining up with TRBD1. After removal of 4 bases from V and 11 bases from J, the junction contained 6 bases not matched to a gene. The germline CDR1 and CDR2 sequences are SGHAT and FQDESV (reference sequence). The CDR3 covers 14 residues. The CDR3 spells CASSSGQGMAPLHF. CDR3 in DNA: TGTGCCAGCAGCTCCGGACAGGGGATGGCACCCCTCCACTTT.

The chain couples TRBV30 to TRBJ1-4; D is perhaps TRBD1 (5 bases). CDR3 length equals 14 residues. With 3 bases removed from V and 4 bases from J, the gap between germline ends came to 12 bases. CDR1 is GTSNPN and CDR2 is SVGIG in the germline V gene (reference sequence). The CDR3 DNA follows: TGTGCCTGGAGCATCGGGACCGATAATGAAAAACTGTTTTTT. Translated, it gives CAWSIGTDNEKLFF.

This chain joins TRBV7-9 and TRBJ1-2; D is perhaps TRBD1 (5 bases). V lost 7 bases and J 1 base, leaving 16 bases between the germline ends. This CDR3 has 15 amino acids. Germline V CDR1 and CDR2: SEHNR, FQNEAQ (reference sequence). The CDR3 is CASTPGGGYNYGYTF. The CDR3 DNA reads as TGTGCCAGCACCCCGGGTGGGGGATATAACTATGGCTACACCTTC.

The V call is TRBV23-1, the J call TRBJ1-2; the D gene is possibly TRBD1 (6 bases). TRBV23-1 is assigned to the ORF class and has an uncertain function. V lost 4 bases and J lost 2, with 17 bases in between. CDR3 length: 16 residues. The CDR3 protein is CASSLDQGTDNYGYTF. CDR3 in DNA: TGCGCCAGCAGTCTCGACCAGGGGACTGACAACTATGGCTACACCTTC.

This clone was recorded a few times. The V gene is TRBV6-6, the J gene TRBJ2-3, with 8 bases matching TRBD1. In germline, CDR1 is MNHNY, CDR2 SVGAGI (reference sequence). The V and J ends lost 5 bases and 3 bases, in that order; junction bases with no gene match: 10. This CDR3 contains 16 residues. The CDR3 reads CASSHGQGRETDTQYF. DNA of the CDR3: TGTGCCAGCAGTCACGGACAGGGTAGGGAGACAGATACGCAGTATTTT.

This clone was observed a few times. The chain links TRBV25-1 to TRBJ1-2, with unresolved D. The CDR3 has 13 residues. Germline CDR1 is MGHDK and CDR2 is SYGVNS. V was shortened by 3 bases and J by 1 base, with 6 bases between the two germline ends. The CDR3 nucleotides are TGTGCCAGCAGTGATCAGAATAACTATGGCTACACCTTC. Protein sequence: CASSDQNNYGYTF.

This clone has only a few counts. This sequence joins TRBV7-9 and TRBJ1-6; D unresolved. This CDR3 comprises 15 residues. Germline V lookup: CDR1 SEHNR, CDR2 FQNEAQ (reference sequence). Deletions cut 3 bases from V and 7 bases from J, with 13 bases between. CDR3 amino acids: CASSFTGLGNSPLHF. The CDR3 nucleotides are TGTGCCAGCAGCTTCACGGGGTTGGGAAATTCACCCCTCCACTTT.

The V gene is TRBV25-1, the J gene TRBJ1-1; possible D gene TRBD1, 5 bases. The V gene's germline CDR1 is MGHDK and CDR2 SYGVNS. Trimming pared 4 bases from V and 1 base from J, leaving 7 bases between. The CDR3 spans 13 residues. The CDR3 region is CASSGRENTEAFF. For the CDR3, the DNA is TGTGCCAGCAGTGGCAGGGAGAACACTGAAGCTTTCTTT.

This chain uses TRBV25-1 with TRBJ2-6; D ambiguous. This CDR3 is 15 amino acids long. V was cut by 7 bases and J by 4 bases, with 14 bases left in between. The germline gives CDR1 MGHDK, CDR2 SYGVNS. The CDR3 DNA is TGTGCCAGCACCGTAGGCGGCGGAGGGGCCAACGTCCTGACTTTC. Protein sequence: CASTVGGGGANVLTF.

The V and J genes are TRBV13 and TRBJ1-6, with 7 bases aligning to TRBD1. Germline lookup yields CDR1 PRHDT and CDR2 FYEKMQ (reference sequence). The CDR3 is made up of 14 amino acids. The ends lost 5 bases at V and 6 bases at J; junction bases unmatched: 4. The CDR3 DNA follows: TGTGCCAGCAGCCGACAGGGCGGTAATTCACCCCTCCACTTT. It encodes CASSRQGGNSPLHF.